The entry that follows covers one T cell receptor beta chain sequence. The antigen is not known. The assay was immunoSEQ multiplex PCR, and TCRdb's table has in-frame clones only and misses some. The sample holds over 130,000 clones; approximately 86% are singletons and the top ten take roughly 3%. This sample is drawn from a study of T cell responses to AZD1222 COVID-19 vaccine. Findings and limits, study-wide: There were mostly white British donors and more females than males, and clonal diversity was possibly underestimated.

The ends lost 3 bases at V and 2 bases at J; junction bases unmatched: 3. Germline lookup yields CDR1 SEHNR and CDR2 FQNEAQ (reference sequence). The CDR3 is 14 amino acids. The specimen comprised peripheral blood, sampled on day 0 of AZD1222 vaccination. This receptor was identified in an adult in good health. This chain joins TRBV7-9 and TRBJ2-7; 8 bases align to TRBD2. The CDR3 nucleotides are TGTGCCAGCAGCTTTGGGACTAGTGCCTACGAGCAGTACTTC. This translates into CASSFGTSAYEQYF.